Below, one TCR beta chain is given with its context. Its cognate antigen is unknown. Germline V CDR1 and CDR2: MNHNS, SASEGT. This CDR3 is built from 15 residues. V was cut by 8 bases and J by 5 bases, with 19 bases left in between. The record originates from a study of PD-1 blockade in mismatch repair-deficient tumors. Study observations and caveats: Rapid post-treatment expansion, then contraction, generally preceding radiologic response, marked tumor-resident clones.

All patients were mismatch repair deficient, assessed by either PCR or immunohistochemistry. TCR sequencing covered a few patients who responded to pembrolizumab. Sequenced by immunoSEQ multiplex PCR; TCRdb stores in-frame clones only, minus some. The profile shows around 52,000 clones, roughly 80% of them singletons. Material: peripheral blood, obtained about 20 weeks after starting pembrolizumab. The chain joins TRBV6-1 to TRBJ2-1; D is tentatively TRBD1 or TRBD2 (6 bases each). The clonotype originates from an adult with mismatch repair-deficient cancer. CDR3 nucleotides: TGTGCCAGCTCCCTAGTGGGGGGCTCACACAATGAGCAGTTCTTC. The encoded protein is CASSLVGGSHNEQFF.